This TCR beta chain was obtained from a study of naive and memory T cell subsets. The beta constant-region primer was an equimolar mix of two oligonucleotides covering TRBC1 and TRBC2. Nested alpha and beta constant-region primers with the SP2 primer drove four PCR rounds on ligated cDNA. An oligonucleotide with the SP2 primer and a 12-nucleotide UMI was ligated to the cDNA 3' end. TCRdb reprocessed the UMI-ligation and nested PCR reads with MiXCR, giving one entry per CDR3 protein. The sample records around 160,000 distinct CDR3 sequences, approximately 22% being singletons. Notes on this clonotype: Its antigen is unidentified.

Points from the study as a whole: Possibly reflecting memory cells re-expressing CD45RA, a few larger clonotypes occurred in naive repertoires, especially CD8.

The clonotype originates from a human donor in good health. Sequencing was carried out using naive CD4+ T cells from blood.

CDR3 DNA: TGTGCCAGCAGCTTAGTACCAGGGGGACTAGCGGGAGTCGAGCAGTACTTC. Its translation: CASSLVPGGLAGVEQYF. The gene calls are TRBV7-2 and TRBJ2-7; TRBD2 aligns across 14 bases. CDR3 length: 17 amino acids. The V segment lost 1 base and the J segment 6 bases; nucleotides outside the gene matches: 8. Germline CDR1 SGHTA, CDR2 FQGNSA.